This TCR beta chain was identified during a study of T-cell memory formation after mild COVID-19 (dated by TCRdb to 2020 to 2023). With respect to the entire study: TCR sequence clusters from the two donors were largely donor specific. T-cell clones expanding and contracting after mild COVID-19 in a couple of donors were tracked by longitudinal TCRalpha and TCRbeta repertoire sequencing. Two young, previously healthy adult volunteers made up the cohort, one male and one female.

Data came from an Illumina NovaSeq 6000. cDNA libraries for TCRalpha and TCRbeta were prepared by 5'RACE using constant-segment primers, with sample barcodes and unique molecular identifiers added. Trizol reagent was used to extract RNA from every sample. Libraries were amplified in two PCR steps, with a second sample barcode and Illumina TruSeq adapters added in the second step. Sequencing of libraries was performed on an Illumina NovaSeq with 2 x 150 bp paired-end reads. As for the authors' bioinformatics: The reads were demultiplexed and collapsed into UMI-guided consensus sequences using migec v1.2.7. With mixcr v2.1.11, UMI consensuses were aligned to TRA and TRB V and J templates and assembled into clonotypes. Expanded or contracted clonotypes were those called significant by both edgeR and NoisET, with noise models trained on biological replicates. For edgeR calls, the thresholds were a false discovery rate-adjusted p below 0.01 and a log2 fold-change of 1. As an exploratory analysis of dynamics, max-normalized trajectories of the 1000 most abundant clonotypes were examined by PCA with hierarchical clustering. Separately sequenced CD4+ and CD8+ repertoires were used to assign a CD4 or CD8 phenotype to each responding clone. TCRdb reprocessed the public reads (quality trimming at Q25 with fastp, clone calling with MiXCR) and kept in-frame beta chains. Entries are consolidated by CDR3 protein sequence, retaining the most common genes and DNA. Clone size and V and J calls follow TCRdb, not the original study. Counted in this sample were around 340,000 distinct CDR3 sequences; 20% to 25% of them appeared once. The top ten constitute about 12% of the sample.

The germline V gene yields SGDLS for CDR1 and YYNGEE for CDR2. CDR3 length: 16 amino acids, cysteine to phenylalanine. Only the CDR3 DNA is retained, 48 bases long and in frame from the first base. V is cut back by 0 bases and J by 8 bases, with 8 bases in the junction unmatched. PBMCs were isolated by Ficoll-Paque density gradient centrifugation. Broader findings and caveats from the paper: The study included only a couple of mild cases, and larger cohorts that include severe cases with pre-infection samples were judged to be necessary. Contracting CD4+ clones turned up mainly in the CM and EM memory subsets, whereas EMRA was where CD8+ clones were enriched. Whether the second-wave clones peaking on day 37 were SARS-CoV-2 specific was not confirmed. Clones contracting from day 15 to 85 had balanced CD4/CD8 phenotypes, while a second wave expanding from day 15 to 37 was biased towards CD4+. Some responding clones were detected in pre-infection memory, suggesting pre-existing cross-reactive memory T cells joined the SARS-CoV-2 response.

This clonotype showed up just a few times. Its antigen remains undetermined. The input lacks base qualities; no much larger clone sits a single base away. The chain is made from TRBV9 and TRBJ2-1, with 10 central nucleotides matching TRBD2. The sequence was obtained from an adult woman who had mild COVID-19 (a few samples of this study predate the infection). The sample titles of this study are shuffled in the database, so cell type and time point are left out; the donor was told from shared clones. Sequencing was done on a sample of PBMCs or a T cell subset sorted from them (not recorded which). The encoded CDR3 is CASSVGEAGGGHEQFF. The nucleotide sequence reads TGTGCCAGCAGCGTAGGGGAAGCGGGAGGGGGGCATGAGCAGTTCTTC. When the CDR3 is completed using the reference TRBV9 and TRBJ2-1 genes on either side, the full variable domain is DSGVTQTPKHLITATGQRVTLRCSPRSGDLSVYWYQQSLDQGLQFLIQYYNGEERAKGNILERFSAQQFPDLHSELNLSSLELGDSALYFCASSVGEAGGGHEQFFGPGTRLTVL.